This TCR beta chain was recovered during a study of neurological immune-mediated disorders. One entry per CDR3 protein results from TCRdb running MiXCR on the 5' RACE reads. The sample contains roughly 52,000 distinct CDR3 sequences, around 3.5% of which appear only once. At least ten counts were recorded for this clonotype. In germline, CDR1 is SEHNR, CDR2 FQNEAQ (reference sequence). CDR3 length: 14 residues. V was clipped by 8 bases and J by 2 bases, with 14 bases between them. Specimen: PBMCs. The chain is built from TRBV7-9 and TRBJ2-3; no definite D call. This TCR came from a man aged 55 to 69 with multiple sclerosis. The CDR3 sequence is CASVRAEHTDTQYF. CDR3 nucleotides: TGTGCCAGCGTTAGGGCGGAGCACACAGATACGCAGTATTTT.